One and the same sample provided the 11 T cell receptor beta chains below, sequenced in a study of blood T cell repertoires in COVID-19. TCRdb's copy holds only in-frame clones and misses some; the assay was immunoSEQ multiplex PCR. The table includes approximately 83,000 clones, approximately 80% detected once. Sequencing was performed on peripheral blood. The receptors shown here come from an elderly woman with acute or convalescent COVID-19.

This sequence joins TRBV30 and TRBJ1-4; D is undetermined. The germline gives CDR1 GTSNPN, CDR2 SVGIG (reference sequence). The CDR3 has 12 residues. With 3 bases removed from V and 8 bases from J, the gap between germline ends came to 10 bases. CDR3 nucleotide sequence: TGTGCCTGGAGGACAATCAGAGAAAAACTGTTTTTT. Its protein is CAWRTIREKLFF.

This chain connects TRBV29-1 to TRBJ2-5; 7 bases agree with TRBD1. The CDR3 sequence is 13 residues long. The V and J ends lost 5 bases and 4 bases, in that order; junction bases with no gene match: 7. Germline CDR1 is SQVTM and CDR2 is ANQGSEA. The CDR3: CSVQPTGRETQYF. CDR3 in DNA: TGCAGCGTTCAACCGACAGGGCGAGAGACCCAGTACTTC.

CDR3 residues: CASSFRLAVSYEQYF. The CDR3 nucleotides are TGTGCCAGCAGCTTCCGACTAGCGGTGTCCTACGAGCAGTACTTC. The chain is built from TRBV5-5 and TRBJ2-7; the match to TRBD2 covers 9 bases. The CDR3 contains 15 residues. V was clipped by 2 bases and J by 1 base; unmatched bases: 4. The V gene's germline CDR1 is SGHKS and CDR2 YYEKEE (reference sequence).

DNA for the CDR3: TGTGCCAGCAGCACTTTAGCGGGGGGGCCGATCGGGGAGCTGTTTTTT. This codes for CASSTLAGGPIGELFF. J is TRBJ2-2 and V is TRBV5-6; 11 positions match TRBD2. Per germline, CDR1 SGHDT and CDR2 YYEEEE. The CDR3 covers 16 residues. J was trimmed by 7 bases and V by 4 bases; bases with no gene match: 9.

The chain joins TRBV12-1 to TRBJ2-1; the D call TRBD1 from the table was never checked on the DNA. TRBV12-1 is flagged as a pseudogene. CDR3 length: 10 residues. Here the CDR3 reads CASMTNEQFF. CDR3 DNA: TGTGCCAGCATGACAAATGAGCAGTTCTTC.

This clone was seen only a few times. The rearrangement links TRBV7-2 to TRBJ2-4; the D gene is possibly TRBD1 (6 bases). The V end was cut by 3 bases, the J end by 5 bases, with 8 bases between. This CDR3 comprises 13 residues. From germline, CDR1 is SGHTA and CDR2 FQGNSA. This CDR3 is CASSFAGENIQYF. In DNA form, the CDR3 reads TGTGCCAGCAGCTTCGCAGGGGAAAACATTCAGTACTTC.

The chain carries TRBV28 and TRBJ2-7; 7 bases line up with TRBD2. CDR3 length equals 14 residues. Unmatched junction bases numbered 5, after V lost 6 bases and J lost 0 bases. The V gene's germline CDR1 is MDHEN and CDR2 SYDVKM. CDR3: CASSLAALSYEQYF. The CDR3 bases are TGTGCCAGCAGCCTAGCGGCCCTCTCCTACGAGCAGTACTTC.

The chain carries TRBV2 and TRBJ1-2; weak D call: TRBD1 (5 bases). The germline V gene has CDR1 SNHLY and CDR2 FYNNEI. The CDR3 has 14 amino acids. V was cut by 8 bases and J by 0 bases, with 13 bases left in between. DNA of the CDR3: TGTGCCAGCGGGGGGGGGTCCGCTAACTATGGCTACACCTTC. Amino acids: CASGGGSANYGYTF.

This clone was observed a single time. The chain couples TRBV5-4 to TRBJ1-1, with D possibly being TRBD1 (6 bases). The length of the CDR3 is 14 residues. Germline loops: CDR1 SGHNT, CDR2 YYREEE (reference sequence). Trimming shortened V by 2 bases and J by 2 bases, and 10 bases separated the two germline ends. CDR3 amino acids: CASSFRGSNTEAFF. For the CDR3, the DNA is TGTGCCAGCAGCTTCAGGGGCAGCAACACTGAAGCTTTCTTT.

V gene TRBV6-5 combines with J gene TRBJ2-5; 10 bases line up with TRBD2. The germline CDR1 and CDR2 sequences are MNHEY and SVGAGI. Losses at the gene ends were 6 bases for V and 2 bases for J; bases not matched to a gene: 6. The CDR3 runs to 15 residues. The CDR3 region is CASSDSGGPQETQYF. CDR3 sequence (DNA): TGTGCCAGCAGCGATAGCGGGGGGCCTCAAGAGACCCAGTACTTC.

CDR3 coding DNA: TGTGCCAGCAGCTCACTATCCTCTGGGGCCAACGTCCTGACTTTC. Translating it yields CASSSLSSGANVLTF. The rearrangement joins TRBV7-6 to TRBJ2-6; unclear D gene. Trimming removed 4 bases at V and 0 bases at J, with 7 bases between. Germline V gene sequence: CDR1 SGHVS, CDR2 FNYEAQ. The CDR3 covers 15 residues. Variable domain in full (rest from reference TRBV7-6 and TRBJ2-6): GAGVSQSPRYKVTKRGQDVALRCDPISGHVSLYWYRQALGQGPEFLTYFNYEAQQDKSGLPNDRFSAERPEGSISTLTIQRTEQRDSAMYRCASSSLSSGANVLTFGAGSRLTVL.